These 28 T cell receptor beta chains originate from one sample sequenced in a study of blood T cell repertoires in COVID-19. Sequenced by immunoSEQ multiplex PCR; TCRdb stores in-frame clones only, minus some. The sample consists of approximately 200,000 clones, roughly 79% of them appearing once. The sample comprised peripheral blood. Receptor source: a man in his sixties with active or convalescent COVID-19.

The CDR3 nucleotides are TGTGCCACCTCCGGGGACCCTATCGGGAGCTTTAGCTCCTACGAGCAGTACTTC. Translated: CATSGDPIGSFSSYEQYF. The chain combines TRBV24-1 with TRBJ2-7; TRBD2 might be the D (6 bases). Deletions cut 9 bases from V and 0 bases from J, with 26 bases between. Germline V gene sequence: CDR1 KGHDR, CDR2 SFDVKD. The CDR3 covers 18 residues.

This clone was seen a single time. CDR3 in amino acids: CATNLEETQYF. The CDR3 DNA is TGTGCCACCAACCTCGAGGAGACCCAGTACTTC. J is TRBJ2-5 and V is TRBV28, with D uncertain. Germline lookup yields CDR1 MDHEN and CDR2 SYDVKM. V was trimmed by 10 bases and J by 5 bases, leaving 11 bases between them. The length of the CDR3 is 11 residues. The variable domain in full, completed from reference TRBV28 and TRBJ2-5, reads DVKVTQSSRYLVKRTGEKVFLECVQDMDHENMFWYRQDPGLGLRLIYFSYDVKMKEKGDIPEGYSVSREKKERFSLILESASTNQTSMYLCATNLEETQYFGPGTRLLVL.

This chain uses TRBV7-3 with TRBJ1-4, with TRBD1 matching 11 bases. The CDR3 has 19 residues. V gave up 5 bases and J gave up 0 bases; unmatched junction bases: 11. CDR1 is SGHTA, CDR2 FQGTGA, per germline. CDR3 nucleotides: TGTGCCAGCAGCCGGCCGGGACAGGGGGACCTTGCAACTAATGAAAAACTGTTTTTT. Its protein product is CASSRPGQGDLATNEKLFF. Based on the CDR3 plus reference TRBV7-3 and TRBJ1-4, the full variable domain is GAGVSQTPSNKVTEKGKYVELRCDPISGHTALYWYRQSLGQGPEFLIYFQGTGAADDSGLPNDRFFAVRPEGSVSTLKIQRTERGDSAVYLCASSRPGQGDLATNEKLFFGSGTQLSVL.

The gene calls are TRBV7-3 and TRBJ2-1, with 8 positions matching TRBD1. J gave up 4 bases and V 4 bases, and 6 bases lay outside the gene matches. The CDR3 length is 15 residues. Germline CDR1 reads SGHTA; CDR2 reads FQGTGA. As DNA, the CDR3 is TGTGCCAGCAGCTACGACAGGGGAATTTACAATGAGCAGTTCTTC. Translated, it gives CASSYDRGIYNEQFF.

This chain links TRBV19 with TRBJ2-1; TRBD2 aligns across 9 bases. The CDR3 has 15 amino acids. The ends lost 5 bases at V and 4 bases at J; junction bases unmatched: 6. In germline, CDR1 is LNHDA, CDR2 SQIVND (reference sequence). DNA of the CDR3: TGTGCCAGTAGTGGGGCGGGAGGGATTTACAATGAGCAGTTCTTC. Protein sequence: CASSGAGGIYNEQFF.

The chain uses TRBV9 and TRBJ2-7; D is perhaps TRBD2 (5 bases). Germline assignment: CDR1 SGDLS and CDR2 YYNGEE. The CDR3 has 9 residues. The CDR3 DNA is TGTGGCTGGGAGTACGAGCAGTACTTC. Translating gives CGWEYEQYF.

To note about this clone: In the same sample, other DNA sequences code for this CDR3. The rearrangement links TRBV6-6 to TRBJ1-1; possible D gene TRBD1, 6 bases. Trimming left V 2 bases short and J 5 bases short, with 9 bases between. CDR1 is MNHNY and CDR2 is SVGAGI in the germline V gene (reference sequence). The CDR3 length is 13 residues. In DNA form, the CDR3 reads TGTGCCAGCAGTTACAGGGGGAATACTGAAGCTTTCTTT. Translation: CASSYRGNTEAFF.

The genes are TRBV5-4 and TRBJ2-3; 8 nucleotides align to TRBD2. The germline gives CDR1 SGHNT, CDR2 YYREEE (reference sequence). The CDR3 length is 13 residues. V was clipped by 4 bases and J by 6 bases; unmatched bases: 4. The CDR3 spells CASSIRLADTQYF. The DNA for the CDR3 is TGTGCCAGCAGCATTAGACTAGCGGATACGCAGTATTTT.

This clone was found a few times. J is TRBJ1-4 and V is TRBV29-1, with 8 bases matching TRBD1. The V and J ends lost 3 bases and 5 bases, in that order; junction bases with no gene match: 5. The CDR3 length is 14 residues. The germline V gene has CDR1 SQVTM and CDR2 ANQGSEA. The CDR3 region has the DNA TGCAGCGTTGAGGGGACAGGCCCGAATGAAAAACTGTTTTTT. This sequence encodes CSVEGTGPNEKLFF.

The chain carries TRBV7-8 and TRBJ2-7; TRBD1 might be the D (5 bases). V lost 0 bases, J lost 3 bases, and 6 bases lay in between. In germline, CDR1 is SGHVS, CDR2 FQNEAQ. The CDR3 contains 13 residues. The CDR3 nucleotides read TGTGCCAGCAGCTTAGCGCAGGGCTACGAGCAGTACTTC. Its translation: CASSLAQGYEQYF.

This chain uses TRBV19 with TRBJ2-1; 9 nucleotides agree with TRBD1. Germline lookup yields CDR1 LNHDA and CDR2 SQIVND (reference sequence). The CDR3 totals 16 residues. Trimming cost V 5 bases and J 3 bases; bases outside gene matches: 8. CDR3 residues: CASSAQPGQGYNEQFF. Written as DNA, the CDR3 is TGTGCCAGTAGTGCCCAGCCGGGACAGGGCTACAATGAGCAGTTCTTC.

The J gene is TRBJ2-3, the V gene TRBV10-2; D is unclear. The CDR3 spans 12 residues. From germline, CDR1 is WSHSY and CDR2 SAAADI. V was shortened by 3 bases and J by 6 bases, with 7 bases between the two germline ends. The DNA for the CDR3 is TGCGCCAGCAGTGACCCTGAGGATACGCAGTATTTT. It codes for CASSDPEDTQYF.

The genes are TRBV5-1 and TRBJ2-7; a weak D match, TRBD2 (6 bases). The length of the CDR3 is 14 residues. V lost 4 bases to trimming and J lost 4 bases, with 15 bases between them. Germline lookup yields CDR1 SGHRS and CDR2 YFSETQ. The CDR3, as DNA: TGCGCCAGCAGCCCAGAGGGACTGCCATACGAGCAGTACTTC. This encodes CASSPEGLPYEQYF.

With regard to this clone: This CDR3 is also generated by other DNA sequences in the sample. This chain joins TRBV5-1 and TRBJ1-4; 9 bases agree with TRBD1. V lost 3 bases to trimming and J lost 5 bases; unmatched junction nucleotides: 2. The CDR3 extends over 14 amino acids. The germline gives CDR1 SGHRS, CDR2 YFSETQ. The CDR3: CASSSGTGNEKLFF. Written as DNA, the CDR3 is TGCGCCAGCAGCTCCGGGACAGGGAATGAAAAACTGTTTTTT.

As DNA, the CDR3 is TGTGCCAGCAGTTACCCAACAGGGGTCACAGATACGCAGTATTTT. This encodes CASSYPTGVTDTQYF. This chain uses TRBV6-2 or TRBV6-3 with TRBJ2-3; 7 bases agree with TRBD1. This CDR3 comprises 15 residues. V lost 2 bases, J lost 2 bases, and 4 bases stayed unmatched. Germline assignment: CDR1 MNHEY and CDR2 SVGEGT.

CDR3 sequence reads: CASSLTTGKGTEAFF. CDR3 nucleotide sequence: TGTGCCAGCAGCTTAACGACAGGGAAGGGCACTGAAGCTTTCTTT. The gene calls are TRBV7-9 and TRBJ1-1; 7 bases fit TRBD1. Germline CDR1 and CDR2: SEHNR and FQNEAQ (reference sequence). The ends lost 2 bases at V and 4 bases at J; junction bases unmatched: 7. This CDR3 has 15 residues.

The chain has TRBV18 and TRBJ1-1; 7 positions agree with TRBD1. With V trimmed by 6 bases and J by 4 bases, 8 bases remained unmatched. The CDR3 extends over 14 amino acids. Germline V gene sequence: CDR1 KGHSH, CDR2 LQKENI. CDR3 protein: CASSQGGGSTEAFF. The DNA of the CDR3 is TGTGCCAGCTCTCAGGGGGGCGGATCCACTGAAGCTTTCTTT. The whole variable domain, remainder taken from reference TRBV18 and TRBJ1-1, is NAGVMQNPRHLVRRRGQEARLRCSPMKGHSHVYWYRQLPEEGLKFMVYLQKENIIDESGMPKERFSAEFPKEGPSILRIQQVVRGDSAAYFCASSQGGGSTEAFFGQGTRLTVV.

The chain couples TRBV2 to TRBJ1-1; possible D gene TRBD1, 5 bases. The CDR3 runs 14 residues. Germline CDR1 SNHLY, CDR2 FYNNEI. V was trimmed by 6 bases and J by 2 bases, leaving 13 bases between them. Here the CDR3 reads CASSRGSANTEAFF. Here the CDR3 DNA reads TGTGCCAGCAGCCGGGGGTCCGCCAACACTGAAGCTTTCTTT.

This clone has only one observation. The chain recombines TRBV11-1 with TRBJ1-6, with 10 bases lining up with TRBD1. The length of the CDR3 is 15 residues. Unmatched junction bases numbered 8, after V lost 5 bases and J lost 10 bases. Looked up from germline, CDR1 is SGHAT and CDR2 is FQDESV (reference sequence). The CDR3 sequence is CASSLRDRGLSPLHF. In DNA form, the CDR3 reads TGTGCCAGCAGCCTCCGGGACAGGGGATTATCACCCCTCCACTTT. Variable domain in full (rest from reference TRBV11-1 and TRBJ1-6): EAEVAQSPRYKITEKSQAVAFWCDPISGHATLYWYRQILGQGPELLVQFQDESVVDDSQLPKDRFSAERLKGVDSTLKIQPAELGDSAMYLCASSLRDRGLSPLHFGNGTRLTVT.

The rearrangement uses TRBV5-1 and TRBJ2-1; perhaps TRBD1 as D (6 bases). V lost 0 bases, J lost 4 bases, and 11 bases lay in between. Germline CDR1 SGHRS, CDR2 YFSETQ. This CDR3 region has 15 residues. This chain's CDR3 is CASSLGPQGYNEQFF. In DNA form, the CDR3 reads TGCGCCAGCAGCTTGGGTCCACAGGGTTACAATGAGCAGTTCTTC.

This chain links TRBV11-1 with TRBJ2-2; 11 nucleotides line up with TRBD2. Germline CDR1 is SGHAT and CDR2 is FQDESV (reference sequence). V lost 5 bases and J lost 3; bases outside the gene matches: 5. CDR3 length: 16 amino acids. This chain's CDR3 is CASSPGTSGYTGELFF. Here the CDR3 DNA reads TGTGCCAGCAGCCCGGGGACTAGCGGATACACCGGGGAGCTGTTTTTT.

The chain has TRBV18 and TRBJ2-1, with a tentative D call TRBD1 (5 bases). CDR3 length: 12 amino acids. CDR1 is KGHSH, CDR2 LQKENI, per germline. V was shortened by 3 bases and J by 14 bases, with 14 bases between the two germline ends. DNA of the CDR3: TGTGCCAGCTCACCGGGGCAAGGAAGGGAGTTCTTC. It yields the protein CASSPGQGREFF.

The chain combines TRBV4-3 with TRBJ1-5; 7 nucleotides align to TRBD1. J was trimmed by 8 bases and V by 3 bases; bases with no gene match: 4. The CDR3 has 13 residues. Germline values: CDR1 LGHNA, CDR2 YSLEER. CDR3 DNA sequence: TGCGCCAGCAGCCAGAGGGGGCTGGAGCCCCAGCATTTT. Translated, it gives CASSQRGLEPQHF.

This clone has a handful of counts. CDR3 loop: CASSLVGLAGAETQYF. The CDR3, as DNA: TGTGCCAGCAGCTTAGTGGGACTAGCGGGAGCAGAGACCCAGTACTTC. V usage is TRBV13 and J usage is TRBJ2-5; 14 bases agree with TRBD2. This CDR3 spans 16 amino acids. Looked up from germline, CDR1 is PRHDT and CDR2 is FYEKMQ (reference sequence). Trimming took 1 base from V and 4 from J; bases not matched to a gene: 2.

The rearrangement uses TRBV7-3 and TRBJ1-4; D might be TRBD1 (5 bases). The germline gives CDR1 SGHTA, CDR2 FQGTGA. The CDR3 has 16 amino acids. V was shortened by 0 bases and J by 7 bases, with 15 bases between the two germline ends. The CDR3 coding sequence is TGTGCCAGCAGCTTAACAAGCGGAGGGGAACGTGAAAAACTGTTTTTT. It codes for CASSLTSGGEREKLFF.

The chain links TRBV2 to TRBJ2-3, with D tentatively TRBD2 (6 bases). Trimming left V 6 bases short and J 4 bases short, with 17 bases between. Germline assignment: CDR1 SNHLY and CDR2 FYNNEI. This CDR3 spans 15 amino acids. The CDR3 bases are TGTGCCAGCAGCTTTAGCGGCCAGACCGCAGATACGCAGTATTTT. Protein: CASSFSGQTADTQYF.

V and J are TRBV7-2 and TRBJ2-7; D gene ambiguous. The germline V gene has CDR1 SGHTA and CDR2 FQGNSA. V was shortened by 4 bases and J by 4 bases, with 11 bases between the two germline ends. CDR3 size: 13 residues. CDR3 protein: CASSSIPYYEQYF. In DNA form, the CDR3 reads TGTGCCAGCAGCTCGATACCCTATTACGAGCAGTACTTC.

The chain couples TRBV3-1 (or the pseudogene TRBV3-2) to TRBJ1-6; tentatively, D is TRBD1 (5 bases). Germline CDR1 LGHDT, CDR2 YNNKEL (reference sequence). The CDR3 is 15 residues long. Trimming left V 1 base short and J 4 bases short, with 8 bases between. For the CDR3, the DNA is TGTGCCAGCAGCCAAGCGGAGGGGTATAATTCACCCCTCCACTTT. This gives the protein CASSQAEGYNSPLHF.